This is a list of T cell receptor beta chains from one sample in a study of T cell responses to AZD1222 COVID-19 vaccine. TCRdb's copy holds only in-frame clones and misses some; the assay was immunoSEQ multiplex PCR. The data show some 130,000 clones, about 90% seen once. Material: peripheral blood, obtained on day 0 of AZD1222 vaccination. Receptor source: an adult in good health. The CDR3 runs from the conserved cysteine through the conserved F or W. Fields, in order: J gene, D gene, clone size, V gene, CDR3 protein, CDR3 DNA. D genes are given only for firm matches. Size is omitted from some rows. Given values are once, few, many or a class for expanded clones.

TRBJ1-2,-,few,TRBV3-1/TRBV3-2,CASSWFQTNYGYTF,TGTGCCAGCAGCTGGTTTCAAACTAACTATGGCTACACCTTC
TRBJ1-4,-,-,TRBV2,CASSEERSSREKLFF,TGTGCCAGCAGTGAAGAGCGGAGCTCACGTGAAAAACTGTTTTTT
TRBJ1-4,-,once,TRBV7-9,CASSTPGLGRGDEKLFF,TGTGCCAGCAGCACCCCAGGTTTGGGGAGAGGGGATGAAAAACTGTTTTTT
TRBJ2-1,TRBD2,many,TRBV4-1,CASSQEWASGSSFDEQFF,TGCGCCAGCAGCCAAGAATGGGCTAGCGGGAGTAGTTTCGATGAGCAGTTCTTC
TRBJ1-1,-,-,TRBV10-3,CAIAVQSTEAFF,TGTGCCATCGCCGTTCAGAGCACTGAAGCTTTCTTT
TRBJ2-7,-,-,TRBV18,CASSPDRPEQYF,TGTGCCAGCTCACCCGACAGGCCGGAGCAGTACTTC
TRBJ2-1,TRBD2,-,TRBV18,CASSRTSGDNEQFF,TGTGCCAGCTCCCGGACTAGCGGAGACAATGAGCAGTTCTTC
TRBJ1-4,-,-,TRBV18,CASSPLGQGSNEKLFF,TGTGCCAGCTCACCATTGGGGCAGGGGAGTAATGAAAAACTGTTTTTT
TRBJ1-5,-,-,TRBV10-2,CASRDGNQPQHF,TGCGCCAGCCGGGACGGCAATCAGCCCCAGCATTTT
TRBJ1-2,-,-,TRBV7-2,CASSQTPTPLISLGGYTF,TGTGCCAGCAGCCAAACCCCCACCCCACTAATTAGCCTTGGGGGCTACACCTTC
TRBJ2-5,-,-,TRBV2,CASSESAGIGETQYF,TGTGCCAGCAGTGAATCGGCAGGCATTGGAGAGACCCAGTACTTC